The 29 T cell receptor beta chains given below trace back to one sample, sequenced in a study of shared clonotypes between healthy human individuals. Libraries were prepared by immunoSEQ multiplex PCR; TCRdb keeps only in-frame clonotypes and omits some of them. The table includes roughly 1 million clones, around four fifths detected once. Sequencing used memory CD4+ T cells sorted from blood. Specified subset: CD45RA-negative fraction. The receptors derive from a man aged 18 to 29 in good health.

The J gene is TRBJ1-2, the V gene TRBV21-1. TRBV21-1 is recorded as a pseudogene. This CDR3 spans 16 amino acids. The CDR3 DNA sequence: TGTGCCAGCCCCCACGATGAGGGTCTAGGAGGGTATGGCTACACCTTC. Protein: CASPHDEGLGGYGYTF.

This sequence joins TRBV4-3 and TRBJ2-3; weak D call: TRBD2 (5 bases). V was trimmed by 0 bases and J by 0 bases, leaving 7 bases between them. Germline V gene data show CDR1 as LGHNA and CDR2 as YSLEER. This CDR3 contains 15 residues. The chain's CDR3 is CASSQDDYSTDTQYF. The CDR3, as DNA: TGCGCCAGCAGCCAAGATGACTATAGCACAGATACGCAGTATTTT.

The CDR3 nucleotides read TGTGCCAGCAGCTTACGGGTTGGTGAAGCTTTCTTT. This codes for CASSLRVGEAFF. This chain uses TRBV7-2 with TRBJ1-1; D remains unclear. There are 12 residues in the CDR3. Germline V gene data show CDR1 as SGHTA and CDR2 as FQGNSA. V was cut by 2 bases and J by 7 bases, with 8 bases left in between.

This chain links TRBV30 with TRBJ2-3; tentatively, D is TRBD2 (5 bases). Germline V CDR1 and CDR2: GTSNPN, SVGIG (reference sequence). The CDR3 loop spans 14 amino acids. The V end lost 0 bases, the J end lost 5 bases, and 12 bases lay between the germline ends. DNA for the CDR3: TGTGCCTGGAGTGTAACAACTCGGGGAGATACGCAGTATTTT. Translation gives CAWSVTTRGDTQYF.

The chain couples TRBV2 to TRBJ1-3; tentatively, D is TRBD1 (5 bases). V was cut by 4 bases and J by 3 bases, with 13 bases left in between. The CDR3 consists of 15 residues. In germline, CDR1 is SNHLY, CDR2 FYNNEI. The CDR3: CASSGDSFNGNTIYF. The CDR3 DNA sequence: TGTGCCAGCAGTGGAGACAGTTTTAATGGAAACACCATATATTTT.

In regard to this clone: The identical CDR3 is also encoded by other nucleotide sequences in the sample. This sequence joins TRBV6-1 and TRBJ1-3; no definite D call. The CDR3 consists of 15 residues. The V end lost 1 base, the J end lost 0 bases, and 7 bases lay between the germline ends. CDR1 is MNHNS and CDR2 is SASEGT in the germline V gene. The CDR3 DNA reads TGTGCCAGCAGTGAAGTGCCAAGCTCTGGAAACACCATATATTTT. The encoded protein is CASSEVPSSGNTIYF.

The chain employs TRBV19 and TRBJ2-1, with TRBD2 matching over 13 bases. Germline CDR1 and CDR2: LNHDA and SQIVND (reference sequence). The CDR3 loop spans 17 amino acids. V was pared by 1 base and J by 4 bases, with 4 bases of the junction left unmatched. CDR3 bases: TGTGCCAGTAGTATAGGAGGGACTAGCGGGGCTTACAATGAGCAGTTCTTC. This codes for CASSIGGTSGAYNEQFF.

The chain recombines TRBV11-2 with TRBJ1-5, with D uncertain. CDR3 length: 13 residues. V lost 5 bases to trimming and J lost 5 bases, with 10 bases between them. The germline V gene has CDR1 SGHAT and CDR2 FQNNGV. The CDR3 DNA reads as TGTGCCAGCAGCCCGACGACCGATCAGCCCCAGCATTTT. Its translation is CASSPTTDQPQHF.

Of note for this clone: The sample contains more than one DNA sequence encoding this CDR3. The CDR3 is CASSSTGKETQYF. The CDR3 coding sequence is TGCGCCAGCAGCTCCACAGGGAAAGAGACCCAGTACTTC. This chain uses TRBV5-1 with TRBJ2-5, with a possible D match to TRBD1 (6 bases). Per germline, CDR1 SGHRS and CDR2 YFSETQ. The CDR3 length is 13 residues. V gave up 3 bases and J gave up 3 bases, with 9 bases separating them.

The rearrangement links TRBV6-1 to TRBJ1-5; D is perhaps TRBD1 (5 bases). This CDR3 is built from 14 residues. Per the germline V gene, CDR1 is MNHNS and CDR2 is SASEGT. V shed 4 bases and J shed 4 bases, with 11 bases lying between them. The CDR3 DNA is TGTGCCAGCAGTGCACAGGATGTTAATCAGCCCCAGCATTTT. It specifies CASSAQDVNQPQHF.

The table lists this clone with a count of one. The chain has TRBV27 and TRBJ2-7; D is undetermined. The CDR3 contains 13 residues. Trimming took 5 bases from V and 4 from J, leaving 12 bases between them. Germline CDR1 MNHEY, CDR2 SMNVEV (reference sequence). CDR3 bases: TGTGCCAGCAGTCGAAGTTTGCTTTACGAGCAGTACTTC. This codes for CASSRSLLYEQYF.

The chain joins TRBV18 to TRBJ1-6; 10 bases line up with TRBD1. The J segment lost 7 bases and the V segment lost 1 base, leaving 1 base of the junction unmatched. This CDR3 contains 15 residues. The V gene's germline CDR1 is KGHSH and CDR2 LQKENI. This CDR3 reads CASSPQGQGNSPLHF. In DNA form, the CDR3 reads TGTGCCAGCTCACCACAGGGACAGGGGAATTCACCCCTCCACTTT. Full variable domain (outside the CDR3, taken from reference TRBV18 and TRBJ1-6): NAGVMQNPRHLVRRRGQEARLRCSPMKGHSHVYWYRQLPEEGLKFMVYLQKENIIDESGMPKERFSAEFPKEGPSILRIQQVVRGDSAAYFCASSPQGQGNSPLHFGNGTRLTVT.

This sequence joins TRBV18 and TRBJ2-7; either TRBD1 or TRBD2 may fit D (5 bases each). Germline values: CDR1 KGHSH, CDR2 LQKENI. The CDR3 runs to 14 residues. With 1 base removed from V and 5 bases from J, the gap between germline ends came to 12 bases. The CDR3 loop reads CASSPLGEADEQYF. DNA of the CDR3: TGTGCCAGCTCACCACTAGGGGAAGCGGACGAGCAGTACTTC.

Notes on this clone: This same CDR3 is encoded by further DNA sequences in the sample. The V gene is TRBV5-1, the J gene TRBJ2-5, with D hard to call. Germline-derived CDR1 and CDR2 are SGHRS and YFSETQ. The CDR3 has 13 amino acids. The ends were cut back, 1 base at V and 2 bases at J, with 6 bases in the middle. CDR3 DNA sequence: TGCGCCAGCAGCTTGCGTGGTCAAGAGACCCAGTACTTC. This translates into CASSLRGQETQYF.

The chain couples TRBV7-2 to TRBJ1-1; D may be TRBD1 (5 bases). The germline V and J ends were trimmed by 1 base and 11 bases, with 14 bases remaining between them. The CDR3 extends over 13 amino acids. In germline, CDR1 is SGHTA, CDR2 FQGNSA. CDR3 DNA sequence: TGTGCCAGCAGCTTAGAGGGAGGACGGGGGGCTTTCTTT. It translates to CASSLEGGRGAFF.

V and J are TRBV21-1 and TRBJ2-1. TRBV21-1 is reported as a pseudogene. CDR3 size: 14 residues. DNA of the CDR3: TGTGCCAGCAGGCTACACCATTCCGACAATGAGCAGTTCTTC. It specifies CASRLHHSDNEQFF.

This chain joins TRBV5-5 and TRBJ2-1; D gene unclear. Germline assignment: CDR1 SGHKS and CDR2 YYEKEE (reference sequence). The V and J ends lost 5 bases and 6 bases respectively, with 6 bases between them. CDR3 length: 11 amino acids. The CDR3 reads CASRYLNEQFF. CDR3 nucleotide sequence: TGTGCCAGCAGGTACCTCAATGAGCAGTTCTTC.

V and J are TRBV30 and TRBJ2-5; a weak D match, TRBD1 (6 bases). CDR1 and CDR2 from the germline V gene are GTSNPN and SVGIG (reference sequence). CDR3 length: 14 amino acids. V was trimmed by 2 bases and J by 1 base, leaving 11 bases between them. The CDR3 region has the DNA TGTGCCTGGAGTAGTAGGACAGTCCAAGAGACCCAGTACTTC. Protein sequence: CAWSSRTVQETQYF.

V usage is TRBV30 and J usage is TRBJ1-5, with a possible D match to TRBD1 (6 bases). CDR3 length equals 15 residues. Per the germline V gene, CDR1 is GTSNPN and CDR2 is SVGIG (reference sequence). V was cut by 4 bases and J by 4 bases, with 17 bases left in between. DNA of the CDR3: TGTGCCTGGAATCTCGGGGGGCCCGGAAATCAGCCCCAGCATTTT. Amino acids: CAWNLGGPGNQPQHF.

The chain links TRBV25-1 to TRBJ1-4, with 7 bases matching TRBD1. Germline V gene data show CDR1 as MGHDK and CDR2 as SYGVNS. V trimming: 2 bases; J trimming: 10 bases; junction bases outside the gene matches: 10. The CDR3 loop spans 15 amino acids. CDR3 DNA: TGTGCCAGCAGTGAAGTAGGGGGCTCGTTTCGAAAACTGTTTTTT. Residues: CASSEVGGSFRKLFF.

The genes are TRBV7-9 and TRBJ1-1, with a possible D match to TRBD1 (5 bases). V lost 5 bases, J lost 4 bases, and 14 bases lay in between. Per germline, CDR1 SEHNR and CDR2 FQNEAQ (reference sequence). This CDR3 spans 14 amino acids. For the CDR3, the DNA is TGTGCCAGCAGCCTCGGGCCGGGGGGCACTGAAGCTTTCTTT. This codes for CASSLGPGGTEAFF.

This clone was recorded only once. One base away lies a much larger clone, so this may be a sequencing read error. This sequence joins TRBV18 and TRBJ2-5; D is unresolved. This CDR3 spans 11 amino acids. V was cut by 4 bases and J by 2 bases, with 2 bases left in between. Germline CDR1 is KGHSH and CDR2 is LQKENI. The CDR3 spells CASSRQETQYF. As DNA, the CDR3 is TGTGCCAGCTCACGACAAGAGACCCAGTACTTC.

The chain carries TRBV6-5 and TRBJ2-1; tentatively, D is TRBD1 (6 bases). In germline, CDR1 is MNHEY, CDR2 SVGAGI. V lost 2 bases to trimming and J lost 5 bases, with 13 bases between them. This CDR3 contains 15 residues. CDR3 amino acids: CASSYLTGQNNEQFF. CDR3 nucleotide sequence: TGTGCCAGCAGTTACCTGACGGGACAAAACAATGAGCAGTTCTTC.

This chain joins TRBV27 and TRBJ1-6; weak D call: TRBD1 (6 bases). The germline V gene has CDR1 MNHEY and CDR2 SMNVEV (reference sequence). Trimming stripped 5 bases from V and 10 bases from J, with 15 bases between. This CDR3 is 14 amino acids long. In nucleotides, the CDR3 is TGTGCCAGCAGTCGCCAACAGGGTTCCTCACCCCTCCACTTT. Translating gives CASSRQQGSSPLHF.

The chain uses TRBV29-1 and TRBJ2-2, with unresolved D. This CDR3 spans 13 amino acids. V lost 1 base and J lost 1, with 4 bases in between. The V gene's germline CDR1 is SQVTM and CDR2 ANQGSEA. The CDR3 bases are TGCAGCGTTGAAGGCTGGAACACCGGGGAGCTGTTTTTT. Amino acids: CSVEGWNTGELFF.

The chain joins TRBV19 to TRBJ2-2; no definite D call. The germline V gene encodes CDR1 LNHDA and CDR2 SQIVND (reference sequence). Trimming cost V 6 bases and J 0 bases, with 8 bases left between them. This CDR3 region has 14 residues. The CDR3 sequence is CASRDDANTGELFF. CDR3 bases: TGTGCCAGTAGGGACGACGCGAACACCGGGGAGCTGTTTTTT.

The chain has TRBV6-1 and TRBJ2-7; D gene uncertain. The CDR3 is 13 amino acids. Looked up from germline, CDR1 is MNHNS and CDR2 is SASEGT. Trimming left V 6 bases short and J 2 bases short, with 11 bases between. The CDR3 spells CASRTPTTYEQYF. CDR3 DNA: TGTGCCAGCAGAACTCCGACAACCTACGAGCAGTACTTC.

The genes are TRBV4-1 and TRBJ2-5; 10 positions match TRBD2. With 4 bases clipped from V and 4 bases from J, the junction kept 6 bases outside the gene matches. Germline V lookup: CDR1 MGHRA, CDR2 YSYEKL. This CDR3 has 15 residues. The CDR3 spells CASSPQRGGGETQYF. CDR3 coding DNA: TGCGCCAGCAGCCCACAGCGGGGGGGAGGAGAGACCCAGTACTTC.

Note on this clone: This same CDR3 is encoded by further DNA sequences in the sample. The V and J genes are TRBV5-1 and TRBJ2-2, with a weak D call TRBD1 (5 bases). CDR3 length: 15 amino acids. V was pared by 1 base and J by 2 bases, with 9 bases between. Germline CDR1 and CDR2: SGHRS and YFSETQ. CDR3 nucleotides: TGCGCCAGCAGCTTGTCGACAGCCAACACCGGGGAGCTGTTTTTT. Its translation is CASSLSTANTGELFF.